This TCR beta chain was obtained from a study of shared clonotypes between healthy human individuals (TCRdb year 2020). About the investigation overall: The cohort comprised a couple of women and a few men aged 18 to 49 years. Per donor, three plates each were used for CD4 naive and CD4 memory, two for CD8 naive, and one for CD8 memory. Blood TCR repertoires of a handful of healthy adults were deeply sequenced to estimate repertoire size and the extent of clonotype sharing between individuals. Libraries were prepared and TCR repertoires were sequenced by different laboratories using diverse techniques, in order to increase sequencing depth and limit assay-specific biases. Between about 0.94 and 10 billion PBMCs per donor were obtained by leukapheresis.

Overall study outcomes, separate from this receptor: Only blood was sampled, and tissue TCR repertoires likely differ from those in blood. Sharing across a few donors was observed for 5% to 6.5% of naive CD4, 3% to 3.5% of naive CD8, 2.3% of memory CD4, and about 0.4% of memory CD8 clonotypes. Because the study included only a small number of donors, the genetic and exposure-history diversity represented was limited. Estimated clonotype richness was generally larger for naive than for memory subsets. Based on pairwise subsampling, the degree of clonotype sharing among donors was expected to be affected by sequencing depth. Compared with non-shared clonotypes, clonotypes shared by all four sorted-subset donors had higher generation probabilities. Even with the large sequencing depth, rarefaction of the sorted-subset datasets indicated that sequencing was incomplete.

The donors were healthy, HIV-negative adults who had no recently reported acute infections or vaccinations. Every donor was a Caucasian adult residing in Nashville, Tennessee, USA. CD4+ T cells were enriched by magnetic negative selection; naive cells were then positively selected on CD45RA, and the negative fraction formed the memory subset. Blood was collected by leukapheresis, and PBMCs were isolated by Ficoll-Histopaque density gradient centrifugation and then cryopreserved in liquid nitrogen vapor phase. Purity and quantity of every magnetically sorted T cell population were checked by analytical flow cytometry. Genomic DNA was isolated from every sorted fraction and measured by UV absorbance on a Nanodrop 2000c. Using the deep immunoSEQ assay, multiplex PCR amplified TCR CDR3 regions from genomic DNA. Genomic DNA extracted from each cell subset was distributed evenly over all wells of several immunoSEQ 96-well plates, and each plate served as one replicate. For sorted subsets, 200 ng of genomic DNA, equivalent to 25,000 to 35,000 T cell genomes, went into each replicate PCR. Purified libraries were quantified with a Qubit 3.0 fluorometer, sized on a Bioanalyzer 2100, and re-quantified with the KAPA Library Quantification kit. Each immunoSEQ 96-well plate was sequenced on its own single-read 150-cycle Illumina NextSeq 550 flow cell. Turning to the authors' computational methods: Because only junctional sequences without quality scores were contained in the immunoSEQ output, filtering matching that applied to full-length reads could not be performed. To assign V/J genes and CDR3, sequences were annotated using PyIR, a Python wrapper for IgBLAST v1.9, with IMGT germline references. Reads were filtered out if the reads had weak V/J assignments (E-value above 1e-6), no CDR3, stop codons, out-of-frame junctions, or ambiguous translated residues. A V3J clonotype was defined by an identical inferred V gene, J gene, and CDR3 amino acid sequence. The percentage overlap between two repertoires was calculated by dividing the number of shared unique clonotypes by the size of the smaller repertoire. Three approaches were used to assess repertoire richness: RTK rarefaction, the Chao1 estimator, and Recon v2.1 estimates of unobserved clonotypes. Generation probabilities were computed with OLGA for all TCRbeta clonotypes obtained by the gDNA method from several donors. TCRdb re-hosts the immuneACCESS table, in-frame sequences only. Its copies lack some clones; in the studies checked, an unresolved V gene accounts for under half of them, and the cause for the rest is not known. For V, J and clone size, that table is used; D and trimming come from the DNA. The sample contains roughly 1,500,000 clones, around 98% of them found a single time. The ten top clones hold approximately 0.45% of the sample.

As for this clone: What antigen it recognizes has not been identified. Base qualities are missing; no much larger clone stands one base away.

The clonotype comes from a man aged 30 to 45 in good health. Sequenced input: naive CD4+ T cells sorted from blood. The cell subset or site tag for this specimen amounts to: CD45RA+ positively selected.

In nucleotide form, the sequence is TGTGCCAGCAGCTACGGACTAGCGGGAGGGCCCGGTACGCAGTATTTT. Translation gives CASSYGLAGGPGTQYF. Recombination joined TRBV7-8 with TRBJ2-3, with 15 junctional bases fitting TRBD2. Trimming removed 4 bases from V and 8 bases from J; the gene matches leave 7 bases unexplained. The CDR3 measures 16 amino acids from cysteine to phenylalanine. Only CDR3 DNA is held: 48 bases, read in frame from base 1. CDR1 and CDR2 (SGHVS, FQNEAQ) derive from the germline V gene.